These 28 T cell receptor beta chains share one sample of origin, sequenced in a study of OX40 agonist ivuxolimab in advanced cancers. Method: immunoSEQ multiplex PCR; TCRdb's copy keeps in-frame clones and lacks some. The sample lists 100,000 to 150,000 clones; approximately 90% were seen once. The specimen comprised CD4+ or CD8+ T cells sorted from blood, sampled in a trial of the OX40 agonist ivuxolimab. These receptors were taken from an adult with an advanced solid tumor such as melanoma, head and neck, liver or kidney cancer.

The chain joins TRBV28 to TRBJ2-7; 7 nucleotides agree with TRBD1. After removal of 4 bases from V and 0 bases from J, the junction contained 3 bases not matched to a gene. CDR1 and CDR2 from the germline V gene are MDHEN and SYDVKM. The length of the CDR3 is 14 residues. The CDR3 loop reads CASSSGQFSYEQYF. In nucleotides, the CDR3 is TGTGCCAGCAGTTCGGGACAGTTCTCCTACGAGCAGTACTTC.

This clone was recorded once. The chain couples TRBV18 to TRBJ1-1; D perhaps matches TRBD1 (6 bases). V lost 2 bases and J lost 0, with 13 bases in between. There are 16 residues in the CDR3. CDR1 and CDR2 (germline): KGHSH, LQKENI. The chain's CDR3 is CASSPGGGRMNTEAFF. Here the CDR3 DNA reads TGTGCCAGCTCACCAGGCGGGGGGCGGATGAACACTGAAGCTTTCTTT.

The chain carries TRBV7-2 and TRBJ1-2; D is possibly TRBD1 (6 bases). The CDR3 sequence is 15 residues long. Trimming removed 2 bases from V and 8 bases from J, with 18 bases in between. Germline-derived CDR1 and CDR2 are SGHTA and FQGNSA. CDR3 amino acids: CASSLNRDSGRGYTF. DNA for the CDR3: TGTGCCAGCAGCTTAAACAGGGACTCCGGAAGGGGCTACACCTTC. The variable domain in full, with the rest retrieved from reference TRBV7-2 and TRBJ1-2, is GAGVSQSPSNKVTEKGKDVELRCDPISGHTALYWYRQSLGQGLEFLIYFQGNSAPDKSGLPSDRFSAERTGGSVSTLTIQRTQQEDSAVYLCASSLNRDSGRGYTFGSGTRLTVV.

This clone was observed a handful of times. V usage is TRBV9 and J usage is TRBJ1-1; D is ambiguous. V gave up 0 bases and J gave up 5 bases, with 11 bases separating them. From germline, CDR1 is SGDLS and CDR2 YYNGEE. This CDR3 region has 14 residues. As DNA, the CDR3 is TGTGCCAGCAGCGTAGGGCATGATTGGACTGAAGCTTTCTTT. It encodes CASSVGHDWTEAFF.

This chain joins TRBV28 and TRBJ1-1; D unresolved. V gave up 5 bases and J gave up 5 bases, with 21 bases separating them. CDR3 size: 16 residues. Germline assignment: CDR1 MDHEN and CDR2 SYDVKM. The CDR3 here is CASSPPPREFWTEAFF. DNA for the CDR3: TGTGCCAGCAGTCCCCCGCCTAGGGAATTTTGGACTGAAGCTTTCTTT. The complete variable domain, with remaining parts taken from reference TRBV28 and TRBJ1-1, reads DVKVTQSSRYLVKRTGEKVFLECVQDMDHENMFWYRQDPGLGLRLIYFSYDVKMKEKGDIPEGYSVSREKKERFSLILESASTNQTSMYLCASSPPPREFWTEAFFGQGTRLTVV.

This chain links TRBV6-6 with TRBJ2-7; the D is unclear. V lost 6 bases, J lost 2 bases, and 14 bases lay in between. The germline gives CDR1 MNHNY, CDR2 SVGAGI (reference sequence). The CDR3 covers 14 residues. The CDR3 DNA follows: TGTGCCAGCAGAAAAAAAAAGACGACCTACGAGCAGTACTTC. It codes for CASRKKKTTYEQYF.

The chain combines TRBV2 with TRBJ1-2; D remains ambiguous. CDR3 length equals 13 residues. The germline V gene has CDR1 SNHLY and CDR2 FYNNEI. Trimming pared 4 bases from V and 3 bases from J, leaving 9 bases between. In DNA, the CDR3 is TGTGCCAGCAGTGCGGGAGGCGACTATGGCTACACCTTC. Its translation is CASSAGGDYGYTF.

V is TRBV4-2 and J is TRBJ1-4; 9 positions agree with TRBD1. Germline V lookup: CDR1 LGHNA, CDR2 YNFKEQ. V was clipped by 5 bases and J by 7 bases; unmatched bases: 5. This CDR3 spans 14 amino acids. The CDR3 reads CASSSTGGSEKLFF. The CDR3 DNA is TGTGCCAGCAGCTCGACAGGGGGTAGTGAAAAACTGTTTTTT.

V usage is TRBV19 and J usage is TRBJ2-3, with 9 nucleotides matching TRBD2. Germline CDR1 reads LNHDA; CDR2 reads SQIVND (reference sequence). This CDR3 has 14 residues. V dropped 9 bases and J dropped 7; count of bases not matched to a gene: 11. This CDR3 reads CASRYGTSSHTQYF. The CDR3 nucleotides read TGTGCCAGCAGATATGGGACTAGCTCACATACGCAGTATTTT.

The chain couples TRBV9 to TRBJ2-7; D remains unclear. The CDR3 is 14 residues long. Germline assignment: CDR1 SGDLS and CDR2 YYNGEE. The V end lost 0 bases, the J end lost 0 bases, and 7 bases lay between the germline ends. The CDR3 DNA is TGTGCCAGCAGCGTAGCGGAGAACTCCTACGAGCAGTACTTC. This translates into CASSVAENSYEQYF.

The chain is built from TRBV10-2 and TRBJ1-2; tentatively, D is TRBD1 (5 bases). There are 15 residues in the CDR3. Germline V gene sequence: CDR1 WSHSY, CDR2 SAAADI. Trimming shortened V by 3 bases and J by 10 bases, and 21 bases separated the two germline ends. Here the CDR3 DNA reads TGCGCCAGCAGTGATTATCCCAGGGATGGTCTCCCCTACACCTTC. It encodes CASSDYPRDGLPYTF.

The gene calls are TRBV13 and TRBJ1-1; D uncertain. CDR3 length: 13 residues. The ends were cut back, 1 base at V and 4 bases at J, with 7 bases in the middle. Looked up from germline, CDR1 is PRHDT and CDR2 is FYEKMQ (reference sequence). The CDR3 protein is CASSLAVGTEAFF. In DNA, the CDR3 is TGTGCCAGCAGCTTAGCCGTGGGCACTGAAGCTTTCTTT. The full variable domain, with the rest looked up from reference TRBV13 and TRBJ1-1, is AAGVIQSPRHLIKEKRETATLKCYPIPRHDTVYWYQQGPGQDPQFLISFYEKMQSDKGSIPDRFSAQQFSDYHSELNMSSLELGDSALYFCASSLAVGTEAFFGQGTRLTVV.

The chain links TRBV28 to TRBJ2-7; 13 bases match TRBD2. The CDR3 is 15 amino acids. V lost 2 bases to trimming and J lost 4 bases; unmatched junction nucleotides: 2. Germline lookup yields CDR1 MDHEN and CDR2 SYDVKM. As DNA, the CDR3 is TGTGCCAGCAGTTTAGCGACTAGCGGGAGGTACGAGCAGTACTTC. It yields the protein CASSLATSGRYEQYF.

This sequence joins TRBV25-1 and TRBJ1-4; 8 bases match TRBD1. Germline CDR1 is MGHDK and CDR2 is SYGVNS. V lost 8 bases, J lost 0 bases, and 2 bases stayed unmatched. CDR3 length: 14 amino acids. This CDR3 reads CASGQGATNEKLFF. CDR3 bases: TGTGCCAGCGGACAGGGAGCAACTAATGAAAAACTGTTTTTT.

About this clone: Because it lacks the conserved phenylalanine or tryptophan at the end, this CDR3 is likely a read error. No DNA is shown, since the ends of the CDR3 on it are uncertain; the CDR3 is the one TCRdb lists. The J gene is TRBJ1-2, the V gene TRBV5-8. From germline, CDR1 is SGHTS and CDR2 YDEGEE. The CDR3 spans 10 amino acids, including both terminal residues. The CDR3 loop is CASSLPWVSI.

The rearrangement joins TRBV6-5 to TRBJ2-7; no firm D call. The CDR3 is made up of 14 amino acids. Germline CDR1 reads MNHEY; CDR2 reads SVGAGI. The germline V and J ends were trimmed by 0 bases and 1 base, with 7 bases remaining between them. CDR3 in amino acids: CASSYSQSSYEQYF. The CDR3 nucleotides are TGTGCCAGCAGTTACTCGCAGAGTTCCTACGAGCAGTACTTC.

This clone appeared a single time. V gene TRBV15 combines with J gene TRBJ2-1, with a possible D match to TRBD2 (5 bases). Trimming took 0 bases from V and 4 from J, leaving 10 bases between them. Germline V CDR1 and CDR2: LNHNV, YYDKDF (reference sequence). The CDR3 contains 15 residues. CDR3 region: CATSRDREQYNEQFF. The CDR3 DNA reads TGTGCCACCAGCAGAGATCGGGAACAGTACAATGAGCAGTTCTTC.

The chain couples TRBV9 to TRBJ1-1, with D possibly being TRBD1 (5 bases). The CDR3 is 15 residues long. Germline V gives CDR1 SGDLS, CDR2 YYNGEE. V lost 4 bases and J 1 base, leaving 14 bases between the germline ends. The CDR3 DNA sequence: TGTGCCAGCAGCTCCCGTCCCGGGGGGAACACTGAAGCTTTCTTT. Its translation is CASSSRPGGNTEAFF. Combining the CDR3 with reference TRBV9 and TRBJ1-1 gives the whole variable domain DSGVTQTPKHLITATGQRVTLRCSPRSGDLSVYWYQQSLDQGLQFLIQYYNGEERAKGNILERFSAQQFPDLHSELNLSSLELGDSALYFCASSSRPGGNTEAFFGQGTRLTVV.

This clone was recorded once. The chain couples TRBV7-9 to TRBJ1-2; no reliable D call. The germline gives CDR1 SEHNR, CDR2 FQNEAQ (reference sequence). The CDR3 contains 13 residues. V dropped 5 bases and J dropped 4 bases, with 11 bases sitting between them. In DNA, the CDR3 is TGTGCCAGCAGCCTAAACAGCGGCTATGGCTACACCTTC. Its protein is CASSLNSGYGYTF.

The rearrangement joins TRBV5-5 to TRBJ2-1, with a tentative D call TRBD2 (5 bases). The V end was cut by 4 bases, the J end by 7 bases, with 18 bases between. The germline gives CDR1 SGHKS, CDR2 YYEKEE (reference sequence). The CDR3 has 15 amino acids. CDR3 amino acids: CASSAGGPGLNEQFF. The CDR3 DNA reads as TGTGCCAGCAGCGCCGGTGGGCCGGGGTTGAATGAGCAGTTCTTC.

This chain joins TRBV28 and TRBJ1-2; D not resolved. Germline CDR1 is MDHEN and CDR2 is SYDVKM. CDR3 size: 15 residues. Trimming cost V 2 bases and J 0 bases, with 10 bases left between them. The CDR3 loop reads CASSLGRSANYGYTF. CDR3 in DNA: TGTGCCAGCAGTTTAGGCCGGTCAGCTAACTATGGCTACACCTTC.

V gene TRBV28 combines with J gene TRBJ2-2; D unresolved. Germline assignment: CDR1 MDHEN and CDR2 SYDVKM. V lost 7 bases to trimming and J lost 1 base, with 13 bases between them. This CDR3 comprises 15 residues. This CDR3 is CASNDPSGNTGELFF. DNA of the CDR3: TGTGCCAGCAATGATCCTTCGGGGAACACCGGGGAGCTGTTTTTT.

Here the CDR3 DNA reads TGCGCCAGCAGCTCCCGAACTAGTATCAATGAGCAGTTCTTC. Encoded protein: CASSSRTSINEQFF. The chain uses TRBV5-1 and TRBJ2-1, with D perhaps matching TRBD2 (5 bases). This CDR3 is 14 amino acids long. Trimming cost V 3 bases and J 6 bases, with 13 bases left between them. Germline V CDR1 and CDR2: SGHRS, YFSETQ.

V is TRBV5-1 and J is TRBJ2-1; D perhaps matches TRBD2 (6 bases). The ends were cut back, 3 bases at V and 2 bases at J, with 12 bases in the middle. Germline loops: CDR1 SGHRS, CDR2 YFSETQ. CDR3 length: 15 amino acids. The CDR3 DNA is TGCGCCAGCAGCTCCGGACTACCAGCCTACAATGAGCAGTTCTTC. Residues: CASSSGLPAYNEQFF. Using reference TRBV5-1 and TRBJ2-1 for the parts outside the CDR3, the full variable domain is KAGVTQTPRYLIKTRGQQVTLSCSPISGHRSVSWYQQTPGQGLQFLFEYFSETQRNKGNFPGRFSGRQFSNSRSEMNVSTLELGDSALYLCASSSGLPAYNEQFFGPGTRLTVL.

The chain is built from TRBV28 and TRBJ2-7, with D hard to call. V lost 2 bases to trimming and J lost 7 bases, with 3 bases between them. The CDR3 contains 10 residues. Germline CDR1 reads MDHEN; CDR2 reads SYDVKM. This chain's CDR3 is CASSLREQYF. CDR3 bases: TGTGCCAGCAGTTTAAGGGAGCAGTACTTC.

CDR3 protein: CASSYRAWREGHEQFF. The CDR3 DNA follows: TGTGCCAGCAGCTACCGCGCGTGGCGGGAGGGTCATGAGCAGTTCTTC. The rearrangement links TRBV13 to TRBJ2-1; 9 nucleotides match TRBD2. V lost 4 bases and J lost 8; bases outside the gene matches: 12. Germline V gene sequence: CDR1 PRHDT, CDR2 FYEKMQ (reference sequence). This CDR3 spans 16 amino acids.

This chain connects TRBV7-2 to TRBJ1-2; TRBD1 matches at 7 bases. The germline V gene has CDR1 SGHTA and CDR2 FQGNSA. This CDR3 comprises 15 residues. V shed 5 bases, J shed 4 bases, and the junction held 10 bases outside the gene matches. In DNA form, the CDR3 reads TGTGCCAGCAGCCCGGGGGACAGTAAAATCTATGGCTACACCTTC. It encodes CASSPGDSKIYGYTF. Together with reference TRBV7-2 and TRBJ1-2, the CDR3 gives the full variable domain: GAGVSQSPSNKVTEKGKDVELRCDPISGHTALYWYRQSLGQGLEFLIYFQGNSAPDKSGLPSDRFSAERTGGSVSTLTIQRTQQEDSAVYLCASSPGDSKIYGYTFGSGTRLTVV.

The chain recombines TRBV11-3 with TRBJ2-7; possibly TRBD2 for D (6 bases). This CDR3 is built from 13 residues. Germline CDR1 is SGHNT and CDR2 is YENEEA. Between the trimmed V and J ends, which lost 3 bases and 2 bases, there was a span of 8 bases. For the CDR3, the DNA is TGTGCCAGCAGCTTCGGAGGGGCCTACGAGCAGTACTTC. This translates into CASSFGGAYEQYF.